The rows below give T cell receptor beta chains drawn from one sample of a study of cytomegalovirus exposure and HLA in healthy donors. Using immunoSEQ multiplex PCR, the repertoire was profiled, and TCRdb retains in-frame clones only, with some absent. The repertoire holds 60,000 to 75,000 clones, 90% to 97% seen once, with around 0.83% in the top ten. Sequenced material: PBMCs. These receptors came from a young man in good health and CMV-seronegative. The CDR3 runs from the conserved cysteine through the conserved F or W. The order of the fields is J gene, V gene, D gene, clone size, CDR3 protein, CDR3 DNA. The D gene is left open where the match is weak. Size is omitted from some rows. Given values are once, few, many or a class for expanded clones.

TRBJ2-3 | TRBV2 | TRBD1 | once | CASSKPFTGDDTDTQYF | TGTGCCAGCAGTAAACCGTTTACAGGGGACGACACAGATACGCAGTATTTT
TRBJ1-2 | TRBV29-1 | TRBD1 | once | CSVELGDGQGLNYGYTF | TGCAGCGTTGAGTTGGGGGACGGACAGGGCCTTAACTATGGCTACACCTTC
TRBJ2-5 | TRBV4-1 | TRBD2 | - | CASSQEGRLAGDQYF | TGCGCCAGCAGCCAAGAGGGGCGTCTAGCGGGAGATCAGTACTTC
TRBJ2-4 | TRBV10-1 | TRBD1 | - | CASNLGQSLAKNIQYF | TGCGCCAGCAACTTGGGACAGAGCCTAGCCAAAAACATTCAGTACTTC
TRBJ2-7 | TRBV5-1 | - | few | CASSLEPGYGEQYF | TGCGCCAGCAGCTTGGAGCCCGGGTACGGCGAGCAGTACTTC
TRBJ1-2 | TRBV5-6 | - | - | CASSRDTRNYGYTF | TGTGCCAGCAGCCGTGACACCCGCAACTATGGCTACACCTTC
TRBJ2-7 | TRBV7-8 | - | - | CASSLSPSEQYF | TGTGCCAGCAGCTTATCCCCCAGCGAGCAGTACTTC
TRBJ2-3 | TRBV2 | TRBD2 | once | CASSETSGDGDTQYF | TGTGCCAGCAGTGAAACTAGCGGGGATGGGGATACGCAGTATTTT
TRBJ2-2 | TRBV5-1 | - | - | CASSLQNTGELFF | TGCGCCAGCAGCTTACAGAACACCGGGGAGCTGTTTTTT
TRBJ1-2 | TRBV10-3 | - | - | CAITDMGDYGYTF | TGTGCCATAACGGACATGGGTGACTATGGCTACACCTTC
TRBJ2-7 | TRBV27 | - | - | CASRRGPADEQYF | TGTGCCAGCAGACGCGGGCCCGCCGACGAGCAGTACTTC
TRBJ2-2 | TRBV29-1 | - | - | CSVWTASGELFF | TGCAGCGTTTGGACAGCATCCGGGGAGCTGTTTTTT
TRBJ1-1 | TRBV25-1 | - | - | CASSERKFVTEAFF | TGTGCCAGCAGTGAGCGCAAATTCGTCACTGAAGCTTTCTTT
TRBJ2-7 | TRBV28 | TRBD1 | - | CASHSGTGFYEQYF | TGTGCCAGCCATTCCGGGACAGGGTTTTACGAGCAGTACTTC